This TCR beta chain is drawn from a study of T cell changes during pregnancy in multiple sclerosis. Assay used: immunoSEQ multiplex PCR; TCRdb lists only in-frame clones, some missing. In the table there are around 100,000 clones, about 93% of which are singletons. CDR3 length equals 13 residues. Looked up from germline, CDR1 is MNHNS and CDR2 is SASEGT. Sequences were derived from peripheral blood, sampled in the third trimester of pregnancy. The TCR originated in a female donor with multiple sclerosis, enrolled in a pregnancy study. This chain connects TRBV6-1 to TRBJ2-5, with D unresolved. The DNA end lines up better with TRBJ2-7; the J call may be wrong. For the CDR3, the DNA is TGTGCCAGCAGTGAAGAGTCTTTGAACGAGCAGTACTTC. This gives the protein CASSEESLNEQYF.